Detailed here is one T cell receptor beta chain. The data are from a study of blood T cell repertoires in COVID-19. The wider study: Sites in the United States, Italy and Spain provided acute and convalescent COVID-19 samples.

Recruitment covered about two dozen US areas and drew participants whose ages spanned roughly 18 to 90 years. Participant reports of clinical history set cohort assignment. Germline V gene data show CDR1 as LGHDT and CDR2 as YNNKEL (reference sequence). CDR3 length: 16 residues. Between the trimmed V and J ends, which lost 1 base and 1 base, there was a span of 8 bases. Original analysis: Reference gene primers were amplified, and this amplification served to estimate nucleated cell counts. Using immunoSEQ multiplex PCR, the repertoire was profiled, and TCRdb retains in-frame clones only, with some absent. The V and J calls and clone size are taken from that table; D and trimming were inferred from the DNA. The table records around 190,000 clones, around 82% of them present only once.

The clonotype originates from a woman in her forties or fifties with acute COVID-19. This chain connects TRBV3-1 (or the pseudogene TRBV3-2) to TRBJ1-6, with a possible D match to TRBD1 (6 bases). Material: PBMCs or T cells enriched from blood (not recorded which). As DNA, the CDR3 is TGTGCCAGCAGCCAAGCCAGGGGTTCCTATAATTCACCCCTCCACTTT. It is translated as CASSQARGSYNSPLHF.